The 2 T cell receptor beta chains below were found in one sample sequenced in a study of blood T cell repertoires in COVID-19. Libraries were prepared by immunoSEQ multiplex PCR; TCRdb keeps only in-frame clonotypes and omits some of them. The data hold 200,000 to 300,000 clones, with 80% to 85% observed a single time. Sequencing input: peripheral blood. These receptors all stem from a woman in her sixties with active or convalescent COVID-19.

The chain carries TRBV3-1 (or the pseudogene TRBV3-2) and TRBJ2-2, with D possibly being TRBD2 (6 bases). This CDR3 has 17 amino acids. Germline V gives CDR1 LGHDT, CDR2 YNNKEL (reference sequence). V lost 0 bases and J 4 bases, leaving 15 bases between the germline ends. The CDR3 region has the DNA TGTGCCAGCAGCCAAGATCTAGGCGGGGTCGGCACCGGGGAGCTGTTTTTT. This translates into CASSQDLGGVGTGELFF.

This chain connects TRBV18 to TRBJ1-2, with 10 bases lining up with TRBD1. The J segment lost 8 bases and the V segment lost 6 bases, leaving 6 bases of the junction unmatched. The germline V gene encodes CDR1 KGHSH and CDR2 LQKENI. This CDR3 has 13 residues. The CDR3 coding sequence is TGTGCCAGCTCCGGGACAGGGGACTTAGGCTACACCTTC. Translation: CASSGTGDLGYTF.